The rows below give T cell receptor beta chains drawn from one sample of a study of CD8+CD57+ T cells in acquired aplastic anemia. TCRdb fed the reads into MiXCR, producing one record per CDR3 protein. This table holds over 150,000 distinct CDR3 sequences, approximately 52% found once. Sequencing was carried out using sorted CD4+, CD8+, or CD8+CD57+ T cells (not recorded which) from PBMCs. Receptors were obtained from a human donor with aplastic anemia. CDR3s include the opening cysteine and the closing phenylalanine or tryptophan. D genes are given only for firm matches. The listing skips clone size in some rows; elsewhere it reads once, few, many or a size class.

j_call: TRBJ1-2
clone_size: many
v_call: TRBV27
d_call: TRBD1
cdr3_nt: TGTGCCAGCAGGCGTTCAACAGGGGAGGATGGCTACACCTTC
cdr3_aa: CASRRSTGEDGYTF

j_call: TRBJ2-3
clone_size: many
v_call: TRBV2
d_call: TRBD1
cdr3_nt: TGTGCCACTAAGGCAGGGGGAAGCACAGATACGCAGTATTTT
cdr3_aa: CATKAGGSTDTQYF

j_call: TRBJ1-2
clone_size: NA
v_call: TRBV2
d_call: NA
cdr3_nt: TGTGCCAGCAGCCCCGGGTCTACTAACTATGGCTACACCTTC
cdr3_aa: CASSPGSTNYGYTF

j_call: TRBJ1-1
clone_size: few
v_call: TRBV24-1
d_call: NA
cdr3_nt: TGTGCCACCTCCAGAGAACACACTGAAGCTTTCTTT
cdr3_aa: CATSREHTEAFF

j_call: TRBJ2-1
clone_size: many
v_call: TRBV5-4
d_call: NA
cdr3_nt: TGTGCCAGCAGGGGTTATACCTACAATGAGCAGTTCTTC
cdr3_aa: CASRGYTYNEQFF

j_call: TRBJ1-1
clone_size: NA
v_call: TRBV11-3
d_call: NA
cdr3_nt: TGTGCCAGCAGCTTGTCACAGGACGGTGAAGCTTTCTTT
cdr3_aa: CASSLSQDGEAFF

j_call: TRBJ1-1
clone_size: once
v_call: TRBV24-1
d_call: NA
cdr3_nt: TGTGCCACCAGTTTAAAAGGGGGGACTGAAGCCTTCTTT
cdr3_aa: CATSLKGGTEAFF

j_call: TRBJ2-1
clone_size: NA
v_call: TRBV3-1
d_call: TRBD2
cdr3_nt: TGTGCCAGCAGCTACGGCGTCGTTGCCGGGGGGTACAATGAGCAGTTCTTC
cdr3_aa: CASSYGVVAGGYNEQFF

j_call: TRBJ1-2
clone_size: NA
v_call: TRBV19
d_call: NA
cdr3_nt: TGTGCCAGTAGTATGGGATACACCTTC
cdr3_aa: CASSMGYTF

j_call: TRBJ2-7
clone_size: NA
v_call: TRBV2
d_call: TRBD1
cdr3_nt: TGTGCCGGGACGATAGGGGACAGCTCCTACGAGCAGTACTTC
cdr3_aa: CAGTIGDSSYEQYF

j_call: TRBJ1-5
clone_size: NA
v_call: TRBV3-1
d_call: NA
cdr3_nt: TGTGCCAGCAGCCCCCATGATTTGGGGCAAATGAATCAGCCCCAGCATTTT
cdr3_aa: CASSPHDLGQMNQPQHF

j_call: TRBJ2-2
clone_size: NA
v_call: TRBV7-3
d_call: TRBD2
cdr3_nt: TGTGCCAGCAGCTGGGGACTAGCGGGGGGGCCGACCGGGGAGCTGTTTTTT
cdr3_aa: CASSWGLAGGPTGELFF

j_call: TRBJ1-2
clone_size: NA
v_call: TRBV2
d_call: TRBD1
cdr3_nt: TGTGCCAGCAGTGAAGTAGGGGGCGGAGGCTACACCTTC
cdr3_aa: CASSEVGGGGYTF

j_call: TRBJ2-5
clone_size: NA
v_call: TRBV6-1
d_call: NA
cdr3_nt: TGTGCCAGCAGGGATTGGGAGACCCAGTACTTC
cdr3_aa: CASRDWETQYF

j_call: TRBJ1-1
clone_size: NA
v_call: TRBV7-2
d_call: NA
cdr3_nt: TGCGCCAGCAGCCAAGAAGACAAGGACACTGAAGCTTTCTTT
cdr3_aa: CASSQEDKDTEAFF

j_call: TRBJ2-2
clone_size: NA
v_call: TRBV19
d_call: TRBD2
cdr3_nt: TGTGCCAGTATCTATAGCGGGGCCACCGGGGAGCTGTTTTTT
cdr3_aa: CASIYSGATGELFF

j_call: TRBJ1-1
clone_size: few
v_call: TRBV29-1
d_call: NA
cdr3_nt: TGCAGCGTCAAAAGGGGGGCCACTGAAGCTTTCTTT
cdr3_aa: CSVKRGATEAFF

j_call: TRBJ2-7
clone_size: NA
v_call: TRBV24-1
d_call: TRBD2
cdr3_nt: TGTGCCACCCTAGCGGGAGCGTCCTACGAGCAGTACTTC
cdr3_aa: CATLAGASYEQYF

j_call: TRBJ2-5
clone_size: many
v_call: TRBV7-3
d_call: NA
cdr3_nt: TGTGCCAGCAGCTTAATGCCAGAACGGCAAGAGACCCAGTACTTC
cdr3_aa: CASSLMPERQETQYF

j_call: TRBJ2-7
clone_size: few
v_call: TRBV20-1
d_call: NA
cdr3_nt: TGCAGTGCTAGAGGTGTTCTCGAGCAGTACTTC
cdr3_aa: CSARGVLEQYF

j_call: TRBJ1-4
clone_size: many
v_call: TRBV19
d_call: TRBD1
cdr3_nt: TGTGCCAGTAGGGCGGACAGGGGCGCTGAAAAACTGTTTTTT
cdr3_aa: CASRADRGAEKLFF

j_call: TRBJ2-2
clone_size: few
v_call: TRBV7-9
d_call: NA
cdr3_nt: TGTGCCAGCAGCTTAGAAGGCAGACTCACCGGGGAGCTGTTTTTT
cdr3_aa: CASSLEGRLTGELFF

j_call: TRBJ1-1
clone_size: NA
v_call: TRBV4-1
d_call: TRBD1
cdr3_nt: TGCGCCAGCAGCCAAGTCGGGACAGGGATGGCTTTCTTT
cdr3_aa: CASSQVGTGMAFF

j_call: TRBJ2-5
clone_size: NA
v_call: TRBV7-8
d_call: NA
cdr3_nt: TGTGCCAGTGGCTTAGGCCAAGAGACCCAGTACTTC
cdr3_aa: CASGLGQETQYF

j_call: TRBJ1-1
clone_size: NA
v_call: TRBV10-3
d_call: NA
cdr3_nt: TGTGCCATCAGTGAGAAGGGGGGATGGGCCCACCTCACTGAAGCTTTCTTT
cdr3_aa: CAISEKGGWAHLTEAFF